The next 25 T cell receptor beta chains were all read from a single sample in a study of blood T cell repertoires in COVID-19. The protocol was immunoSEQ multiplex PCR, while the TCRdb copy is restricted to in-frame clones and leaves out a portion. The sample consists of fewer than 250,000 clones, about 91% of them appearing once. Source material: peripheral blood. The receptors come from a man younger than 40 with acute or convalescent COVID-19.

Turning to this clone: The identical CDR3 is also encoded by other nucleotide sequences in the sample. The rearrangement links TRBV30 to TRBJ2-2, with D unclear. The ends were cut back, 0 bases at V and 4 bases at J, with 6 bases in the middle. From germline, CDR1 is GTSNPN and CDR2 SVGIG (reference sequence). The CDR3 loop spans 13 amino acids. The DNA for the CDR3 is TGTGCCTGGAGTGTATCTTCCACCGGGGAGCTGTTTTTT. Protein: CAWSVSSTGELFF. Based on the CDR3 plus reference TRBV30 and TRBJ2-2, the full variable domain is SQTIHQWPATLVQPVGSPLSLECTVEGTSNPNLYWYRQAAGRGLQLLFYSVGIGQISSEVPQNLSASRPQDRQFILSSKKLLLSDSGFYLCAWSVSSTGELFFGEGSRLTVL.

The chain is built from TRBV4-1 and TRBJ2-5; 16 positions agree with TRBD2. This CDR3 region has 19 residues. The germline V gene has CDR1 MGHRA and CDR2 YSYEKL. With V trimmed by 3 bases and J by 3 bases, 10 bases remained unmatched. CDR3 protein: CASSHRPGLAGGRKETQYF. CDR3 DNA sequence: TGCGCCAGCAGCCACCGCCCGGGACTAGCGGGAGGGCGAAAAGAGACCCAGTACTTC.

J is TRBJ2-7 and V is TRBV15; D perhaps matches TRBD1 (5 bases). Trimming took 1 base from V and 8 from J, leaving 15 bases between them. This CDR3 region has 14 residues. The germline V gene has CDR1 LNHNV and CDR2 YYDKDF (reference sequence). The CDR3 protein is CATSRVGREFKQYF. In nucleotides, the CDR3 is TGTGCCACCAGCAGAGTGGGCAGGGAATTCAAGCAGTACTTC.

V and J are TRBV7-9 and TRBJ1-5, with 8 bases identical to TRBD1. The germline V gene has CDR1 SEHNR and CDR2 FQNEAQ (reference sequence). Trimming at V came to 4 bases and at J to 4 bases, leaving 6 bases not matched to a gene. This CDR3 is built from 15 residues. The CDR3, as DNA: TGTGCCAGCAGCTCAGACAGGGGAGTGAATCAGCCCCAGCATTTT. Its translation is CASSSDRGVNQPQHF.

The chain joins TRBV7-3 to TRBJ2-1; tentative D call: TRBD2 (6 bases). Trimming stripped 3 bases from V and 3 bases from J, with 12 bases between. The CDR3 covers 15 residues. CDR1 and CDR2 (germline): SGHTA, FQGTGA. This chain's CDR3 is CASSLVGGNYNEQFF. Here the CDR3 DNA reads TGTGCCAGCAGCTTGGTTGGAGGGAACTACAATGAGCAGTTCTTC. Full variable domain (rest looked up from reference TRBV7-3 and TRBJ2-1): GAGVSQTPSNKVTEKGKYVELRCDPISGHTALYWYRQSLGQGPEFLIYFQGTGAADDSGLPNDRFFAVRPEGSVSTLKIQRTERGDSAVYLCASSLVGGNYNEQFFGPGTRLTVL.

The V call is TRBV11-3, the J call TRBJ2-3; 8 positions agree with TRBD2. From germline, CDR1 is SGHNT and CDR2 YENEEA. This CDR3 is built from 14 residues. Trimming at V came to 5 bases and at J to 4 bases, leaving 5 bases not matched to a gene. CDR3 amino acids: CASSGTSNPDTQYF. The CDR3 DNA reads TGTGCCAGCAGCGGGACTAGTAATCCAGATACGCAGTATTTT.

This chain uses TRBV5-1 with TRBJ2-7; TRBD2 matches 7 bases. Losses at the gene ends were 1 base for V and 4 bases for J; bases not matched to a gene: 2. Germline values: CDR1 SGHRS, CDR2 YFSETQ. CDR3 length: 13 amino acids. CDR3 DNA sequence: TGCGCCAGCAGCTTGAGGGAGGGGTACGAGCAGTACTTC. Protein: CASSLREGYEQYF. Full variable domain (remainder filled in from reference TRBV5-1 and TRBJ2-7): KAGVTQTPRYLIKTRGQQVTLSCSPISGHRSVSWYQQTPGQGLQFLFEYFSETQRNKGNFPGRFSGRQFSNSRSEMNVSTLELGDSALYLCASSLREGYEQYFGPGTRLTVT.

V usage is TRBV5-1 and J usage is TRBJ2-5; no clear D gene. The CDR3 covers 14 residues. Trimming cost V 2 bases and J 0 bases, with 8 bases left between them. Germline CDR1 SGHRS, CDR2 YFSETQ. CDR3 DNA sequence: TGCGCCAGCAGCTTCGGTTTGTACCAAGAGACCCAGTACTTC. Protein product: CASSFGLYQETQYF.

Details on this clone: A junction end diverges from the germline sequence, so it may reflect a read error. The chain has TRBV29-1 and TRBJ1-4; D unclear. The CDR3 spans 14 residues. Germline V gives CDR1 SQVTM, CDR2 ANQGSEA. This CDR3 is CSVEGRGNNEKLFF. For the CDR3, the DNA is TGCAGCGTGGAAGGGCGAGGGAATAATGAAAAACTGTTTTTT.

V usage is TRBV29-1 and J usage is TRBJ2-1, with D unresolved. CDR3 length equals 13 residues. Germline assignment: CDR1 SQVTM and CDR2 ANQGSEA. V was trimmed by 5 bases and J by 2 bases, leaving 10 bases between them. The CDR3 nucleotides read TGCAGCGTTATGGCAGAACCCTACAATGAGCAGTTCTTC. Its protein is CSVMAEPYNEQFF.

V and J are TRBV28 and TRBJ1-5; possible D gene TRBD1, 5 bases. The CDR3 loop spans 17 amino acids. Germline assignment: CDR1 MDHEN and CDR2 SYDVKM. V shed 4 bases and J shed 0 bases, with 16 bases lying between them. The CDR3 spells CASSSPGAPYSNQPQHF. DNA of the CDR3: TGTGCCAGCAGTTCTCCTGGGGCACCTTATAGCAATCAGCCCCAGCATTTT.

This clone was detected only a few times. The genes are TRBV30 and TRBJ1-6; 7 nucleotides match TRBD1. The length of the CDR3 is 14 residues. Looked up from germline, CDR1 is GTSNPN and CDR2 is SVGIG (reference sequence). Losses at the gene ends were 3 bases for V and 6 bases for J; bases not matched to a gene: 5. DNA of the CDR3: TGTGCCTGGAGCCGGGGACAGTCTAATTCACCCCTCCACTTT. Its protein is CAWSRGQSNSPLHF.

This chain uses TRBV18 with TRBJ1-5; D is unclear. Germline CDR1 and CDR2: KGHSH and LQKENI. The CDR3 totals 16 residues. V was pared by 2 bases and J by 6 bases, with 17 bases between. The CDR3 bases are TGTGCCAGCTCACCATCGGGGTCGGGAAGGCGTCAGCCCCAGCATTTT. It yields the protein CASSPSGSGRRQPQHF.

Note on this clone: At one of its ends the junction is not consistent with the germline gene, which may arise from a read error. The V call is TRBV7-7, the J call TRBJ1-2; perhaps TRBD1 as D (5 bases). The CDR3 totals 13 residues. Per the germline V gene, CDR1 is SSHAT and CDR2 is FNYEAQ (reference sequence). CDR3 protein: CASSLGGREGYTF. The CDR3 bases are TGTGCTAGCAGCTTAGGAGGCAGGGAGGGGTACACCTTC. Full variable domain (missing parts from reference TRBV7-7 and TRBJ1-2): GAGVSQSPRYKVTKRGQDVTLRCDPISSHATLYWYQQALGQGPEFLTYFNYEAQPDKSGLPSDRFSAERPEGSISTLTIQRTEQRDSAMYRCASSLGGREGYTFGSGTRLTVV.

The chain joins TRBV24-1 to TRBJ2-5; 8 positions match TRBD1. V trimming: 4 bases; J trimming: 5 bases; junction bases outside the gene matches: 11. This CDR3 has 16 residues. Germline-derived CDR1 and CDR2 are KGHDR and SFDVKD. The CDR3 region has the DNA TGTGCCACCAGTGACCTACAGGGGGAGAATCGGGAGACCCAGTACTTC. Translating it yields CATSDLQGENRETQYF.

The V gene is TRBV4-1, the J gene TRBJ2-7, with D possibly TRBD1 on 6 matching bases. V shed 6 bases and J shed 2 bases, with 11 bases lying between them. Germline lookup yields CDR1 MGHRA and CDR2 YSYEKL. The CDR3 extends over 13 amino acids. CDR3 bases: TGCGCCAGCAGTGAGGACAGAACCTACGAGCAGTACTTC. Its translation: CASSEDRTYEQYF.

V and J are TRBV4-2 and TRBJ2-5; perhaps TRBD1 as D (5 bases). The V gene lost 2 bases and the J gene lost 0 bases, with 10 bases spanning the gap. CDR1 and CDR2 from the germline V gene are LGHNA and YNFKEQ. This CDR3 spans 15 amino acids. This CDR3 is CASSQLGRNQETQYF. For the CDR3, the DNA is TGTGCCAGCAGCCAATTGGGGCGGAACCAAGAGACCCAGTACTTC.

This rearrangement joins TRBV30 to TRBJ2-2, with 7 nucleotides matching TRBD1. The V gene's germline CDR1 is GTSNPN and CDR2 SVGIG (reference sequence). Trimming took 1 base from V and 6 from J; bases not matched to a gene: 2. The CDR3 is 13 residues long. In DNA, the CDR3 is TGTGCCTGGAGTGGCCAGGGGGCCGGGGAGCTGTTTTTT. Protein sequence: CAWSGQGAGELFF.

The rearrangement links TRBV9 to TRBJ2-1; 9 bases align to TRBD2. Germline V CDR1 and CDR2: SGDLS, YYNGEE. This CDR3 is built from 16 residues. Losses at the gene ends were 0 bases for V and 9 bases for J; bases not matched to a gene: 10. CDR3 coding DNA: TGTGCCAGCAGCGTAGGAGGCGGGAGGGCCCTGGGTGAGCAGTTCTTC. Translating it yields CASSVGGGRALGEQFF.

The chain combines TRBV4-2 with TRBJ2-5, with 15 bases identical to TRBD2. The CDR3 is 18 amino acids. From germline, CDR1 is LGHNA and CDR2 YNFKEQ. J was trimmed by 2 bases and V by 4 bases; bases with no gene match: 8. CDR3 bases: TGTGCCAGCAGCCCCCCAGGGACTAGCGGGGGGAAGCAAGAGACCCAGTACTTC. Protein product: CASSPPGTSGGKQETQYF.

This sequence joins TRBV4-1 and TRBJ1-1; D remains unclear. The germline V gene encodes CDR1 MGHRA and CDR2 YSYEKL. CDR3 length equals 15 residues. Trimming took 7 bases from V and 1 from J, leaving 16 bases between them. The CDR3 is CASNSQATGNTEAFF. DNA for the CDR3: TGCGCCAGCAACAGCCAAGCTACTGGGAACACTGAAGCTTTCTTT.

J is TRBJ1-2 and V is TRBV28; D remains unclear. With 6 bases removed from V and 8 bases from J, the gap between germline ends came to 16 bases. The germline V gene has CDR1 MDHEN and CDR2 SYDVKM. The CDR3 has 13 amino acids. CDR3 protein: CASSLPRTWGYTF. The CDR3, as DNA: TGTGCCAGCAGCCTTCCCCGAACTTGGGGCTACACCTTC.

V usage is TRBV29-1 and J usage is TRBJ2-3, with 14 bases that match TRBD2. V lost 4 bases and J lost 8; bases outside the gene matches: 11. The CDR3 runs 16 residues. CDR1 is SQVTM, CDR2 ANQGSEA, per germline. The CDR3 sequence: CSVVGTSGRAWLTQYF. The CDR3 DNA reads TGCAGCGTTGTGGGGACTAGCGGGAGAGCTTGGCTTACGCAGTATTTT.

This clone has just a few counts. The chain joins TRBV27 to TRBJ2-2; 8 nucleotides match TRBD2. The CDR3 runs to 14 residues. CDR1 is MNHEY and CDR2 is SMNVEV in the germline V gene (reference sequence). The J segment lost 6 bases and the V segment lost 6 bases, leaving 6 bases of the junction unmatched. Here the CDR3 reads CASRAGGAPGELFF. CDR3 sequence (DNA): TGTGCCAGCAGGGCCGGGGGGGCCCCCGGGGAGCTGTTTTTT.

The chain joins TRBV18 to TRBJ2-2, with 7 bases matching TRBD2. CDR1 is KGHSH and CDR2 is LQKENI in the germline V gene. The CDR3 loop spans 15 amino acids. Trimming took 5 bases from V and 4 from J; bases not matched to a gene: 7. CDR3 in DNA: TGTGCCAGCTCAGGGCGGGAGCTATTCACCGGGGAGCTGTTTTTT. It yields the protein CASSGRELFTGELFF.